This paragraph covers one T cell receptor beta chain sequence. Under the authors' procedure: Using reference gene primer amplification, nucleated cell counts were estimated. Method: immunoSEQ multiplex PCR; TCRdb's copy keeps in-frame clones and lacks some. V and J calls and clone size are copied from that table; D and trimming were computed from the DNA. The table records around 160,000 clones, just under 80% of them present only once. This specimen comes from a study of blood T cell repertoires in COVID-19. Study-wide context: The analysed material was cDNA or gDNA that came from T cells, B-cell-depleted T cells, or PBMCs.

Germline V CDR1 and CDR2: SGHRS, YFSETQ. The junction had 25 bases not matched to a gene; V was cut back by 4 bases and J by 4 bases. The CDR3 totals 20 residues. The chain couples TRBV5-1 to TRBJ1-1, with 7 bases identical to TRBD1. Sequenced material: peripheral blood. The receptor's source is a woman aged 80 or over with acute or convalescent COVID-19. CDR3 DNA sequence: TGCGCCAGCAGCCCGACAGGGACTGGTGGAGTTGCGGGTATACGCACTGAAGCTTTCTTT. It encodes CASSPTGTGGVAGIRTEAFF.